A single T cell receptor (beta chain) is shown here with its context. These data come from a study of T cell changes during pregnancy in multiple sclerosis. Germline V gene data show CDR1 as SGDLS and CDR2 as YYNGEE. The CDR3 length is 13 residues. Trimming cost V 1 base and J 3 bases, with 7 bases left between them. Some clones are missing from TCRdb's copy, which holds only in-frame ones; the method was immunoSEQ multiplex PCR. Among 20,000 to 25,000 clones listed, approximately 89% were seen once. Sequences were derived from CD4+ T cells from peripheral blood mononuclear cells, sampled in the third trimester of pregnancy. The receptor was isolated from a female donor with multiple sclerosis, enrolled in a pregnancy study. The chain links TRBV9 to TRBJ2-5; D not resolved. CDR3 sequence (DNA): TGTGCCAGCAGCGTAAATCCAGAAGAGACCCAGTACTTC. Its protein is CASSVNPEETQYF.